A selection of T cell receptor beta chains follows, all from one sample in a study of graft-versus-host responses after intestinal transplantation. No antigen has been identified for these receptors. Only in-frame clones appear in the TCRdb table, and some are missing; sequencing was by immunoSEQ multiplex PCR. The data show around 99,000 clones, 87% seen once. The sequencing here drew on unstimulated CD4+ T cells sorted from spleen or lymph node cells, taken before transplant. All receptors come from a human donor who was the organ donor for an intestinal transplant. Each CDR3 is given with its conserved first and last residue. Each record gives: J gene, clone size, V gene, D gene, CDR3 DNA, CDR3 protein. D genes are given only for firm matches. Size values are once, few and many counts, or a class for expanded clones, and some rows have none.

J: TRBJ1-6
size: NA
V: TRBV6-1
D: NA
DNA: TGTGCCAGCAGTGAATACAGGGATAATTCACCCCTCCACTTT
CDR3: CASSEYRDNSPLHF

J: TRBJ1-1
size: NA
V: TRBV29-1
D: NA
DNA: TGCAGCGTTGGGGTCGGACCTGAAGCTTTCTTT
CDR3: CSVGVGPEAFF

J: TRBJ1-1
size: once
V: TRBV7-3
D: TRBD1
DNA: TGTGCCAGCAGTCATACAGGGGGCACTGAAGCTTTCTTT
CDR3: CASSHTGGTEAFF

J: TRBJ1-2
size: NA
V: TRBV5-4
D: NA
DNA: TGTGCCAGCAGCTTTACAGGACAGCTCTATGGCTACACCTTC
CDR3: CASSFTGQLYGYTF

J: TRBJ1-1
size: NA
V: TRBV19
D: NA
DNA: TGTGCCAGTAGTCGCGGGGACACTGAAGCTTTCTTT
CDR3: CASSRGDTEAFF

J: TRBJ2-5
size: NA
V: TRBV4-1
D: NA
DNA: TGCGCCAGCAGCCAACTTCAAGAGACCCAGTACTTC
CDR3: CASSQLQETQYF

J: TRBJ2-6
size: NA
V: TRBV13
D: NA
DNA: TGTGCCAGCAGCTTCGGGTCTGGGGCCAACGTCCTGACTTTC
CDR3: CASSFGSGANVLTF

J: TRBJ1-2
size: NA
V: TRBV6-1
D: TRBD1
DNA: TGTGCCAGCAGCGACCGGACAGGGCGTACCTACACCTTC
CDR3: CASSDRTGRTYTF

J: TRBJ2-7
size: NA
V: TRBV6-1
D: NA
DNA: TGTGCCAGCAGTACAAAGGGGATGTACTACGAGCAGTACTTC
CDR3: CASSTKGMYYEQYF

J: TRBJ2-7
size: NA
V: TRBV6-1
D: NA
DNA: TGTGCCAGCAGTGTGGACTCTTGGGGTGCCTACGAGCAGTACTTC
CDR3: CASSVDSWGAYEQYF

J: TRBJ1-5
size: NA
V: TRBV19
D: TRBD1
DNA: TGTGCCAGTAGGGACAGGGCCCCAATGCCCCAGCATTTT
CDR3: CASRDRAPMPQHF

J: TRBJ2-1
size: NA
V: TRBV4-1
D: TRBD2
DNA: TGCGCCAGCAGCCGTGACGGGTCTAGCGGGGGATACAATGAGCAGTTCTTC
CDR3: CASSRDGSSGGYNEQFF